This T cell receptor beta chain was documented in a study of T cells in Graves' hyperthyroidism and ophthalmopathy. Germline V gene lookup returns CDR1 SGHDN and CDR2 FVKESK. Trimming at V came to 2 bases and at J to 6 bases, leaving 6 bases not matched to a gene. This CDR3 spans 14 amino acids. The investigators amplified TCR beta CDR3 regions from RNA transcripts. The HTBI primer set was used in a first-round RT-PCR of the TCR CDR3. TCRdb used MiXCR to reprocess the multiplex PCR reads, holding one entry per CDR3 protein. The sample holds 650,000 to 750,000 distinct CDR3 sequences, approximately 15% seen once. Study outcomes and limitations: Blood also contained most expanded thyroid clonotypes above 0.001.

Concerning this clonotype: Its cognate antigen is unknown.

The rearrangement uses TRBV14 and TRBJ1-1, with TRBD1 matching 7 bases. The sequenced material came from blood. The source is a woman between 18 and 29 years old with Graves' hyperthyroidism. For the CDR3, the DNA is TGTGCCAGCAGCCAACGACAGGGTTTTTCTGAAGCTTTCTTT. Translation gives CASSQRQGFSEAFF.